What follows are 5 T cell receptor beta chains derived from one specimen sequenced in a study of T cell repertoires in aging, cancer and after chemotherapy. Peripheral blood genomic DNA, not sorted cells or RNA, was the template. A mixed TRB-A/B primer pool amplified rearranged TRB by multiplex touch-down PCR. From the multiplex PCR reads, TCRdb called clonotypes with MiXCR, one entry per CDR3 protein. The data hold a few thousand distinct CDR3 sequences, with about a quarter observed a single time. Sequenced sample: blood. These receptors came from a human donor with a blood cancer.

This chain's CDR3 is CASTPGLAGDKGEQFF. The CDR3 DNA reads TGTGCCAGCACCCCGGGACTAGCGGGAGATAAGGGTGAGCAGTTCTTC. This chain joins TRBV6-6 and TRBJ2-1; 14 bases line up with TRBD2. Germline loops: CDR1 MNHNY, CDR2 SVGAGI (reference sequence). This CDR3 region has 16 residues. V was clipped by 7 bases and J by 9 bases; unmatched bases: 11.

This clonotype was detected only a few times. The CDR3 DNA sequence: TGTGCCACCAGCGTACCAGGACGGTCTGGCTACACCTTC. It codes for CATSVPGRSGYTF. This chain connects TRBV15 to TRBJ1-2; no clear D gene. The V end lost 5 bases, the J end lost 7 bases, and 14 bases lay between the germline ends. The length of the CDR3 is 13 residues. In germline, CDR1 is LNHNV, CDR2 YYDKDF (reference sequence).

J is TRBJ2-5 and V is TRBV28; 8 positions agree with TRBD1. Trimming took 10 bases from V and 0 from J; bases not matched to a gene: 19. In germline, CDR1 is MDHEN, CDR2 SYDVKM. The CDR3 length is 18 residues. CDR3 protein: CATTGTGPLLGYQETQYF. The CDR3 DNA reads as TGTGCCACGACCGGGACAGGCCCTTTATTAGGGTACCAAGAGACCCAGTACTTC.

The rearrangement uses TRBV20-1 and TRBJ1-1; D not certain. Trimming took 6 bases from V and 5 from J, leaving 22 bases between them. The CDR3 is 15 amino acids. Germline V gives CDR1 DFQATT, CDR2 SNEGSKA (reference sequence). The CDR3 here is CSATGPTRAQTEAFF. The CDR3 DNA is TGCAGTGCCACCGGACCCACAAGGGCACAAACTGAAGCTTTCTTT.

By proportion, this clonotype is large. The chain joins TRBV27 to TRBJ2-3, with D hard to call. The germline CDR1 and CDR2 sequences are MNHEY and SMNVEV (reference sequence). CDR3 length: 15 amino acids. V lost 3 bases and J 0 bases, leaving 10 bases between the germline ends. The CDR3 DNA follows: TGTGCCAGCAGTTTCCAGGCCTCTAGCACAGATACGCAGTATTTT. Translation gives CASSFQASSTDTQYF.